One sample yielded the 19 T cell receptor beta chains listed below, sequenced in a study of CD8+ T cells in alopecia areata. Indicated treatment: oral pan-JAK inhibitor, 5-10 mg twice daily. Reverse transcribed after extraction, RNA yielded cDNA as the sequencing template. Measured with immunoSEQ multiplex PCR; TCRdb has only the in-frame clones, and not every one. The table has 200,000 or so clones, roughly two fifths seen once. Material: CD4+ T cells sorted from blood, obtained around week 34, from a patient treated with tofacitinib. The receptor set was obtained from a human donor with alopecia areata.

The CDR3 loop is CASSQEALPFGPDTQYF. DNA of the CDR3: TGCGCCAGCAGCCAAGAGGCCCTCCCCTTCGGGCCAGATACGCAGTATTTT. The rearrangement links TRBV4-1 to TRBJ2-3; D gene unclear. CDR1 MGHRA and CDR2 YSYEKL come from the germline V gene. The V end lost 0 bases, the J end lost 4 bases, and 17 bases lay between the germline ends. The CDR3 runs to 17 residues.

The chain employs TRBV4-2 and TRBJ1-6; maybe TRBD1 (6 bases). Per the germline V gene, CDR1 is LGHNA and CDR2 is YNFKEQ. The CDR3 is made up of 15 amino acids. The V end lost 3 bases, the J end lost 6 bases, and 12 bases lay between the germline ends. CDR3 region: CASSQTLQGNSPLHF. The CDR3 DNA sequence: TGTGCCAGCAGCCAGACCCTACAGGGTAATTCACCCCTCCACTTT.

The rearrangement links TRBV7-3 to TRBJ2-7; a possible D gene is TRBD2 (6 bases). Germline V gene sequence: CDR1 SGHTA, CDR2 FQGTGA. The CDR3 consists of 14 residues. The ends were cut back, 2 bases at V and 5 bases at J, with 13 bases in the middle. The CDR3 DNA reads TGTGCCAGCAGCTTAGGTCCGGGAGTGAACGAGCAGTACTTC. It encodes CASSLGPGVNEQYF.

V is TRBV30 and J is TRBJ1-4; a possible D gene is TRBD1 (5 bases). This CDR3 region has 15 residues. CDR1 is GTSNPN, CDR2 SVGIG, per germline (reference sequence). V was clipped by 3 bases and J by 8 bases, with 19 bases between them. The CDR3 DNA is TGTGCCTGGAGCGAGAACGGGACTCCGGGGGAAAAACTGTTTTTT. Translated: CAWSENGTPGEKLFF.

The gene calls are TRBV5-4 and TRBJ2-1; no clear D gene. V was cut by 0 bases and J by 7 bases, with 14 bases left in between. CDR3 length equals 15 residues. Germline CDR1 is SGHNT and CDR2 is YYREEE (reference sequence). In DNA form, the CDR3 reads TGTGCCAGCAGCTTGGATCCAGGCTCGGTAAATGAGCAGTTCTTC. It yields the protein CASSLDPGSVNEQFF.

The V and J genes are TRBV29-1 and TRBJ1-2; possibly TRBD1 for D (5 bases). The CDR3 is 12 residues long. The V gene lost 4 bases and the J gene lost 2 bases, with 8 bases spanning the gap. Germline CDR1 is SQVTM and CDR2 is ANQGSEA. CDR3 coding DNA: TGCAGCGTTGGGACACCAAACTATGGCTACACCTTC. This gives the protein CSVGTPNYGYTF. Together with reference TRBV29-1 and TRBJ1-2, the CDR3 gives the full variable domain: SAVISQKPSRDICQRGTSLTIQCQVDSQVTMMFWYRQQPGQSLTLIATANQGSEATYESGFVIDKFPISRPNLTFSTLTVSNMSPEDSSIYLCSVGTPNYGYTFGSGTRLTVV.

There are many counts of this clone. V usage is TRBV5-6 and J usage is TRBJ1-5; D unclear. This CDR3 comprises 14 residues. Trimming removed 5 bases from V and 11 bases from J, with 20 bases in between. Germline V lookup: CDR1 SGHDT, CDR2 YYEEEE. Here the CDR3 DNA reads TGTGCCAGCAGGGCTTTTGGCCGGCAATCAGCCCAGCATTTT. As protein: CASRAFGRQSAQHF.

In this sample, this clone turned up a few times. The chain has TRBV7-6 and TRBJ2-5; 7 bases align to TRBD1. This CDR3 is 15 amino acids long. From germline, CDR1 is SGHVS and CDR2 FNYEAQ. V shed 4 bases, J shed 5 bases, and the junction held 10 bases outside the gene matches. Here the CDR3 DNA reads TGTGCCAGCAGCTCCAACAGGGGCCGCTCGGAGACCCAGTACTTC. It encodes CASSSNRGRSETQYF.

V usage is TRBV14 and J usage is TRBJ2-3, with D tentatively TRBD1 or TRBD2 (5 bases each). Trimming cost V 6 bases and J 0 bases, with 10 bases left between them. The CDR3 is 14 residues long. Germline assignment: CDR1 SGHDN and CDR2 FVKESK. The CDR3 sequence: CASRGRASTDTQYF. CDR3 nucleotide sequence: TGTGCCAGCAGGGGACGAGCTAGCACAGATACGCAGTATTTT.

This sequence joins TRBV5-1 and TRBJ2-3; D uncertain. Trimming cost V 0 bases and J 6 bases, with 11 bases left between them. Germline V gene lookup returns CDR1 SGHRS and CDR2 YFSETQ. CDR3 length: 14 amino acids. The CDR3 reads CASSLGQKSDTQYF. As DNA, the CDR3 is TGCGCCAGCAGCTTGGGTCAGAAGAGTGATACGCAGTATTTT.

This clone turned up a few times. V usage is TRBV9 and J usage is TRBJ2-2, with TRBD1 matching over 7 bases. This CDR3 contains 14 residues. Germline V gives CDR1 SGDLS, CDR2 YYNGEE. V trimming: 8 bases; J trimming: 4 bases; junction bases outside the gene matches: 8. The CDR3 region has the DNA TGTGCCAGTCGTAGGGACAGCTCCACCGGGGAGCTGTTTTTT. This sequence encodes CASRRDSSTGELFF.

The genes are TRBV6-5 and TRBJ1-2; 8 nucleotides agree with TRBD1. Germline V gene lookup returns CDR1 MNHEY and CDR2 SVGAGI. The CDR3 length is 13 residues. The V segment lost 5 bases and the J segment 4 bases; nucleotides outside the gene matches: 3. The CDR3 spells CASSMTGVYGYTF. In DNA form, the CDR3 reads TGTGCCAGCAGTATGACAGGGGTCTATGGCTACACCTTC.

The CDR3 DNA follows: TGTGCCAGCCGAGCGGGGCAGACAGATACGCAGTATTTT. Its translation: CASRAGQTDTQYF. The chain combines TRBV11-2 with TRBJ2-3; 7 bases align to TRBD2. After removal of 8 bases from V and 3 bases from J, the junction contained 5 bases not matched to a gene. Looked up from germline, CDR1 is SGHAT and CDR2 is FQNNGV. The CDR3 sequence is 13 residues long.

The CDR3 spells CASSLGTGEFTEAFF. The CDR3 DNA sequence: TGTGCCAGCAGCTTAGGAACAGGAGAATTCACTGAAGCTTTCTTT. The chain links TRBV7-9 to TRBJ1-1; D might be TRBD1 (5 bases). V dropped 1 base and J dropped 4 bases, with 13 bases sitting between them. The CDR3 contains 15 residues. The germline gives CDR1 SEHNR, CDR2 FQNEAQ (reference sequence). Together with reference TRBV7-9 and TRBJ1-1, the CDR3 gives the full variable domain: DTGVSQNPRHKITKRGQNVTFRCDPISEHNRLYWYRQTLGQGPEFLTYFQNEAQLEKSRLLSDRFSAERPKGSFSTLEIQRTEQGDSAMYLCASSLGTGEFTEAFFGQGTRLTVV.

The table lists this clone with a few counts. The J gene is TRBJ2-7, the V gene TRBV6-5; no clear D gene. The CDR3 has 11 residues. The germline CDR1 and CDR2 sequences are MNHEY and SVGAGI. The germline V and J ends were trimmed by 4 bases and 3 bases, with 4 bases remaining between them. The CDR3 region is CASSSFYEQYF. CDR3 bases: TGTGCCAGCAGTTCTTTCTACGAGCAGTACTTC.

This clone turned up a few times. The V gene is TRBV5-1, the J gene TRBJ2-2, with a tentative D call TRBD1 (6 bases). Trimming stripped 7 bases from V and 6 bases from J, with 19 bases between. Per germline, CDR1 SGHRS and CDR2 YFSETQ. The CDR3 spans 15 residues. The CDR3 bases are TGCGCCAGCCGCGCCCTGTTGGGGGCGGCCGGGGAGCTGTTTTTT. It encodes CASRALLGAAGELFF.

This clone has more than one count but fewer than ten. The CDR3 DNA reads as TGTGCCAGCAGTTTACTCAGCACGGCTAACTATGGCTACACCTTC. Protein sequence: CASSLLSTANYGYTF. The chain employs TRBV27 and TRBJ1-2; D remains unclear. Trimming took 2 bases from V and 0 from J, leaving 10 bases between them. The CDR3 contains 15 residues. The germline CDR1 and CDR2 sequences are MNHEY and SMNVEV (reference sequence).

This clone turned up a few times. CDR3 in DNA: TGTGCCAGCAGCCCGCGCGGGACAGGGGATGAAAAACTGTTTTTT. It specifies CASSPRGTGDEKLFF. The chain joins TRBV5-6 to TRBJ1-4; 10 bases map to TRBD1. With 4 bases clipped from V and 6 bases from J, the junction kept 6 bases outside the gene matches. The length of the CDR3 is 15 residues. Germline assignment: CDR1 SGHDT and CDR2 YYEEEE.

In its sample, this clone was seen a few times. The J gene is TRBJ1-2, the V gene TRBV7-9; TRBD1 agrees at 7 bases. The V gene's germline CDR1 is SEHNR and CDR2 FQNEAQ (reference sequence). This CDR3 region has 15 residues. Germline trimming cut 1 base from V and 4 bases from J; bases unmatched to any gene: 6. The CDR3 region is CASSLGDSRSYGYTF. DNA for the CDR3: TGTGCCAGCAGCTTAGGGGACAGTCGCTCCTATGGCTACACCTTC.